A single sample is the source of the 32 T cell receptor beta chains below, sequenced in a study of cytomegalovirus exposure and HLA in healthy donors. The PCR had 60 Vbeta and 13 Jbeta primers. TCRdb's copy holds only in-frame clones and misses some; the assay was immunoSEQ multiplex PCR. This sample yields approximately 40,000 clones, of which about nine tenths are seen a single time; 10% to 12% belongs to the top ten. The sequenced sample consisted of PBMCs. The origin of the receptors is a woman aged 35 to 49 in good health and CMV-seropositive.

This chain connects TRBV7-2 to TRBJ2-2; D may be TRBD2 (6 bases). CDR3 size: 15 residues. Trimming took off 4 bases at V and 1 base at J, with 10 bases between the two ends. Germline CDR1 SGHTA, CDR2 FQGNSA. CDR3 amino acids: CASSSLGRNTGELFF. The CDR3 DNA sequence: TGTGCCAGCAGCTCCCTCGGGAGGAACACCGGGGAGCTGTTTTTT.

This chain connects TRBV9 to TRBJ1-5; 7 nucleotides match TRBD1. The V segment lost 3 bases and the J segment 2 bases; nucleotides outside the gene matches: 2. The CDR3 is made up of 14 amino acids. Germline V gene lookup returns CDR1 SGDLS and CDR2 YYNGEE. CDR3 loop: CASSGDSGNQPQHF. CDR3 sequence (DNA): TGTGCCAGCAGCGGGGACAGTGGCAATCAGCCCCAGCATTTT.

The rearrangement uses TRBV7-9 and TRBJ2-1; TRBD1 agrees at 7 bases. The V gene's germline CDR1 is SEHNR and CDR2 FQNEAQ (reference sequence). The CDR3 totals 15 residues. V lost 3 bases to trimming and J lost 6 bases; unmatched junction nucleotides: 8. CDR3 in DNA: TGTGCCAGCAGCTTCGGACAGGTTAGCCGCAATGAGCAGTTCTTC. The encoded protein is CASSFGQVSRNEQFF.

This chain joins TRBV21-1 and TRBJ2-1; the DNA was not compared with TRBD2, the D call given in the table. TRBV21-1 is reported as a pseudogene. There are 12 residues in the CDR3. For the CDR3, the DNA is TGTGCCAGCAGCCGAAGCGGGTGTGAGCAGTTCTTC. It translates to CASSRSGCEQFF.

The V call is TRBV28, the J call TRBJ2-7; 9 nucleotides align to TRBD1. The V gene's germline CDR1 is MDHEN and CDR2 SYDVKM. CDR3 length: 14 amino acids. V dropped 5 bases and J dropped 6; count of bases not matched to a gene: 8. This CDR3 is CASSNGQGTGEQYF. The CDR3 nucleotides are TGTGCCAGCAGTAATGGACAGGGGACGGGCGAGCAGTACTTC.

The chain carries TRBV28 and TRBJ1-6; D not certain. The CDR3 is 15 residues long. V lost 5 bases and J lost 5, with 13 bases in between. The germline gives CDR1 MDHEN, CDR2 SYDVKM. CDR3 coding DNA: TGTGCCAGCAGTCGCCCGGAGGCAGATAATTCACCCCTCCACTTT. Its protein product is CASSRPEADNSPLHF.

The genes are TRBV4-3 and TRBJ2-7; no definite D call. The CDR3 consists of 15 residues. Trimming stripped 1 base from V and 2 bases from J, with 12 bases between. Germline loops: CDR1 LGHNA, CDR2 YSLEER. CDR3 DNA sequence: TGCGCCAGCAGCCAAGGGGTGGGCAGGACCTACGAGCAGTACTTC. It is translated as CASSQGVGRTYEQYF.

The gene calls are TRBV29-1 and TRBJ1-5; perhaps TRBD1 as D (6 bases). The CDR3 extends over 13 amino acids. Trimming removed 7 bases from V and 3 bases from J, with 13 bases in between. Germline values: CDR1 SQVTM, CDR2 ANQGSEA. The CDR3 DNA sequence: TGCAGCGCTGGACAGAGCTACAATCAGCCCCAGCATTTT. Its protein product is CSAGQSYNQPQHF.

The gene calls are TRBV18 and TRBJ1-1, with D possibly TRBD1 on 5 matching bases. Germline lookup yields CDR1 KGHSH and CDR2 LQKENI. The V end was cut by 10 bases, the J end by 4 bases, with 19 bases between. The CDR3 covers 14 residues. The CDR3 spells CAILGAVQGTEAFF. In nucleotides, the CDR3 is TGTGCCATCCTTGGGGCAGTTCAAGGCACTGAAGCTTTCTTT.

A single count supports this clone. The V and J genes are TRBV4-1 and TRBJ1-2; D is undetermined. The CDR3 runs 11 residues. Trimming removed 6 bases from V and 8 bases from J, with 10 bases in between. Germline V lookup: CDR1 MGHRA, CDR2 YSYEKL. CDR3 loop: CASRTSWGYTF. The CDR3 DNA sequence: TGCGCCAGCAGGACATCGTGGGGCTACACCTTC.

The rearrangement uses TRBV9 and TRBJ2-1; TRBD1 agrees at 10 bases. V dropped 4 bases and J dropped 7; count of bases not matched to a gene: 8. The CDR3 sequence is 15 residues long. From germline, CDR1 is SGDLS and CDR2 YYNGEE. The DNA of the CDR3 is TGTGCCAGCAGCCCAGGACAGGGGGTGGGGAATGAGCAGTTCTTC. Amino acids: CASSPGQGVGNEQFF.

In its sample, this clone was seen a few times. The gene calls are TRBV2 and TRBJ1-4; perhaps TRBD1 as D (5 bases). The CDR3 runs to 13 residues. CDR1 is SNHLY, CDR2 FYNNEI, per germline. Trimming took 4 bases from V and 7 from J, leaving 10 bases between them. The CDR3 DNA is TGTGCCAGCAGTGCAGGGTGGAGTGAAAAACTGTTTTTT. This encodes CASSAGWSEKLFF.

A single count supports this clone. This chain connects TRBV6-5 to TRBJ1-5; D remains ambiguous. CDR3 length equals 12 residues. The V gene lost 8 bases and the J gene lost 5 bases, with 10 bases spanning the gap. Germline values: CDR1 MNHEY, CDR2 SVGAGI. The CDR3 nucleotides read TGTGCCAGCTTTGCAGAGGATCAGCCCCAGCATTTT. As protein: CASFAEDQPQHF.

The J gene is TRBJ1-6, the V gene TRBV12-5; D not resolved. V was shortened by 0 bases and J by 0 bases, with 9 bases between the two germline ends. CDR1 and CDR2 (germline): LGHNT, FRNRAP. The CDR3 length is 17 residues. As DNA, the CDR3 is TGTGCTAGTGGTTTGGTACCAAAGAGCTCCTATAATTCACCCCTCCACTTT. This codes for CASGLVPKSSYNSPLHF.

The CDR3 nucleotides are TGTGCCTGGAGTGTACCTGGGGGCCCAAATGAAAAACTGTTTTTT. Protein: CAWSVPGGPNEKLFF. The gene calls are TRBV30 and TRBJ1-4; tentatively, D is TRBD1 (6 bases). Trimming cost V 0 bases and J 5 bases, with 13 bases left between them. This CDR3 contains 15 residues. Germline CDR1 reads GTSNPN; CDR2 reads SVGIG (reference sequence).

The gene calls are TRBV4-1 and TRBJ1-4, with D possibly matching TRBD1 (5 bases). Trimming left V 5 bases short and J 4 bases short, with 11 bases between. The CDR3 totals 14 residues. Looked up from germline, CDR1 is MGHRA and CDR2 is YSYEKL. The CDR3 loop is CASSFRQSNEKLFF. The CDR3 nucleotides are TGCGCCAGCAGCTTTCGACAGAGTAATGAAAAACTGTTTTTT.

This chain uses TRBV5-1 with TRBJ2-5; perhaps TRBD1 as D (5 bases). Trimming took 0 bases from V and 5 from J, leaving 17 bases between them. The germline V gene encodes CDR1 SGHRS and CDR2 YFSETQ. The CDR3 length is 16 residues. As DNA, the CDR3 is TGCGCCAGCAGCTTGGTGGGCAGGGTGGTCGCGGAGACCCAGTACTTC. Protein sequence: CASSLVGRVVAETQYF.

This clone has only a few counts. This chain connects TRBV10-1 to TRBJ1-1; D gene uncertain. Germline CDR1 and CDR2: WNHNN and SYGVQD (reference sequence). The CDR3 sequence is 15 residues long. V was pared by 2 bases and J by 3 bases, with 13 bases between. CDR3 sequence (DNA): TGCGCCAGCAGTGAGAGGTCGTTGGAGGACACTGAAGCTTTCTTT. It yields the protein CASSERSLEDTEAFF.

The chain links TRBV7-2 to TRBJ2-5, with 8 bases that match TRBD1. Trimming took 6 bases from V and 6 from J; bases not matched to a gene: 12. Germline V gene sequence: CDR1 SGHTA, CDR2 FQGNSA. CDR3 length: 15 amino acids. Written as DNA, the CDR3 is TGTGCCAGCAGTCGAACCGGGACAGGTGAAAAGACCCAGTACTTC. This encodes CASSRTGTGEKTQYF.

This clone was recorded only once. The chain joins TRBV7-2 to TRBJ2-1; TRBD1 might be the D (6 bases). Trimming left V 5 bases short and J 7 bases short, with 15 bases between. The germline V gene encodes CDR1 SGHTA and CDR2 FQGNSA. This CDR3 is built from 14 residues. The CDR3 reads CASSPKQGSNEQFF. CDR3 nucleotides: TGTGCCAGCAGCCCTAAACAGGGCTCTAATGAGCAGTTCTTC.

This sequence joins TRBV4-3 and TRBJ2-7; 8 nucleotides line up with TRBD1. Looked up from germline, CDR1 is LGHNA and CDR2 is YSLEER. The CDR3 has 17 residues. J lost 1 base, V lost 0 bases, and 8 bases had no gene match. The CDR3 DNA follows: TGCGCCAGCAGCCAAGATGGGAACGGACAGGGTTCCTACGAGCAGTACTTC. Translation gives CASSQDGNGQGSYEQYF.

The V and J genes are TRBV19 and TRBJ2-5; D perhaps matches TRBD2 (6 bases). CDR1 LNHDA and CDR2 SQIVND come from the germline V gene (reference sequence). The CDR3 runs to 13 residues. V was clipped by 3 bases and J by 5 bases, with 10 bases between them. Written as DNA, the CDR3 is TGTGCCAGTAGTATGGGAGGCGGGGAGACCCAGTACTTC. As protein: CASSMGGGETQYF.

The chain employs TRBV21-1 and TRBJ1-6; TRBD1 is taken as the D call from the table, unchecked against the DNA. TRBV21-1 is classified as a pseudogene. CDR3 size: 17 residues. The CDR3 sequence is CASSKGDRIPYNSPLHF. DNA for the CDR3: TGTGCCAGCAGCAAAGGGGACAGGATTCCCTATAATTCACCCCTCCACTTT.

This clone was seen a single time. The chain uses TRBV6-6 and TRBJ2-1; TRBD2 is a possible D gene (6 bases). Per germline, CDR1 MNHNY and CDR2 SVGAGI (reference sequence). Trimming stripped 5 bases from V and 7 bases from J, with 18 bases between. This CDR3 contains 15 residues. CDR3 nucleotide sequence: TGTGCCAGCAGTCACGATGGGACTCGCGGGAATGAGCAGTTCTTC. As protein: CASSHDGTRGNEQFF.

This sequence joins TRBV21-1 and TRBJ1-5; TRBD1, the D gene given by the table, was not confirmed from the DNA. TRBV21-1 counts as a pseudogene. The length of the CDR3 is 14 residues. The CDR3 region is CASRSGQRDQPQHF. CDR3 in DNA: TGTGCCAGCAGATCCGGACAGCGAGATCAGCCCCAGCATTTT.

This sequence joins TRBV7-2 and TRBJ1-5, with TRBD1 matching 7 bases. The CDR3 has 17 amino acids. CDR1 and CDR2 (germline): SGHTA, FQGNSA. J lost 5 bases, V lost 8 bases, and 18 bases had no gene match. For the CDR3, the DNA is TGTGCCAGCGGATTAGAGCCGAGGTCCAGGGGGGATCAGCCCCAGCATTTT. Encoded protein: CASGLEPRSRGDQPQHF.

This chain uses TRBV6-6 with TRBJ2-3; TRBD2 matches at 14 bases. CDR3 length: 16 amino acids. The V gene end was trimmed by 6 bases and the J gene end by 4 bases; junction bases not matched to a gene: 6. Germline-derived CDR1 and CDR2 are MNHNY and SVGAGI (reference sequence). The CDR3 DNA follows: TGTGCCAGCAGGCTCGGGACTAGCGGGGGTTCAGATACGCAGTATTTT. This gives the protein CASRLGTSGGSDTQYF.

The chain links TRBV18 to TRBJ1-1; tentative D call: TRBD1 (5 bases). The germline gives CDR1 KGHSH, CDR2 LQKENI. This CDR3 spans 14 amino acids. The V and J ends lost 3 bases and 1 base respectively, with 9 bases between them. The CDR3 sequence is CASSPDSSNTEAFF. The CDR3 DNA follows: TGTGCCAGCTCACCTGACAGTTCGAACACTGAAGCTTTCTTT.

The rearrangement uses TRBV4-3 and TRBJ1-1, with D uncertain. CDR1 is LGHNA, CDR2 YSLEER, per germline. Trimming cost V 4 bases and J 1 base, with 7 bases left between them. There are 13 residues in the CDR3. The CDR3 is CASSRQQNTEAFF. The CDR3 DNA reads TGCGCCAGCAGCCGGCAACAGAACACTGAAGCTTTCTTT.

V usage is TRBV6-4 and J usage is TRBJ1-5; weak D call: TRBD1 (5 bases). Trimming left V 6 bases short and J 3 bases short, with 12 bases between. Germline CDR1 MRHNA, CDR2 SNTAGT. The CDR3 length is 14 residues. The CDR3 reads CASSRGDLNQPQHF. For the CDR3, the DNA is TGTGCCAGCAGCCGGGGGGACCTCAATCAGCCCCAGCATTTT.

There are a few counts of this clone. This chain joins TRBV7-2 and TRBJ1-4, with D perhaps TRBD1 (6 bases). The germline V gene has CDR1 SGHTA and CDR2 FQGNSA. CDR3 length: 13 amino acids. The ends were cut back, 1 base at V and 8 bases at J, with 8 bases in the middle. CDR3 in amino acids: CASSLGTVEKLFF. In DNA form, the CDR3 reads TGTGCCAGCAGCTTAGGGACAGTAGAAAAACTGTTTTTT.

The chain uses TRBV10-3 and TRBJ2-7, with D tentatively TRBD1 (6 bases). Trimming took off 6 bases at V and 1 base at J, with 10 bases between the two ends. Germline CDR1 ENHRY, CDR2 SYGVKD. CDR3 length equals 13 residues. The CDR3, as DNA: TGTGCCATCAGCGCCGACAGGTCCTACGAGCAGTACTTC. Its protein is CAISADRSYEQYF.